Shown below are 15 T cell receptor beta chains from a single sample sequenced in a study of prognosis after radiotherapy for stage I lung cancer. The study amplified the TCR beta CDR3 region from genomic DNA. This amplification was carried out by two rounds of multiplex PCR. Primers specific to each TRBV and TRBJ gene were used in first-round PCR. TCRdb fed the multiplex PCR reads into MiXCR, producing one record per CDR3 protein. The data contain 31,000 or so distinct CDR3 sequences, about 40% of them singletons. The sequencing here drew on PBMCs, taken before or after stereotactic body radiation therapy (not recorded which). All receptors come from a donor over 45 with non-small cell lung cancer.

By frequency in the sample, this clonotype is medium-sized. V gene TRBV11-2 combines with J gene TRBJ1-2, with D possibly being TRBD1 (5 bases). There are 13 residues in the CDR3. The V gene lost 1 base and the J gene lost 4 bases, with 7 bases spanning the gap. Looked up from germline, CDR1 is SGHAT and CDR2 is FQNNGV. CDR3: CASSLGTRYGYTF. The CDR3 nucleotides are TGTGCCAGCAGCTTAGGGACACGCTATGGCTACACCTTC.

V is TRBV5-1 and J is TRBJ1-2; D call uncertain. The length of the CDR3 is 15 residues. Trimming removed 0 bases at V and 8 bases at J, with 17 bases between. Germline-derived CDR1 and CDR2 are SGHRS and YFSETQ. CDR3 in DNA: TGCGCCAGCAGCTTGGCCGTTTCAGGTTTCCAAGGCTACACCTTC. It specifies CASSLAVSGFQGYTF.

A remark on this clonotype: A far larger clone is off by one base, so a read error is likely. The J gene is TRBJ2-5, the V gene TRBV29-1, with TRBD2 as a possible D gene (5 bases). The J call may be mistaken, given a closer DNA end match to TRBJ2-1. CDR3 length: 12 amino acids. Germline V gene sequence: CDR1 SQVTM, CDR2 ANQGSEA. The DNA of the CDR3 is TGCAGCGCCCGAACGGGGTGCAATGAGCAGTTCTTC. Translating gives CSARTGCNEQFF.

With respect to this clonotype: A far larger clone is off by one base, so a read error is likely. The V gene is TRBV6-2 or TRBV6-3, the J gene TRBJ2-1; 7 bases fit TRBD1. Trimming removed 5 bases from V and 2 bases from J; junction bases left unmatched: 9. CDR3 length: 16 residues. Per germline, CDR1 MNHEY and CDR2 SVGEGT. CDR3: CASSNHPGQTYNEQFF. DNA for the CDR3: TGTGCCAGCAGTAACCACCCGGGACAGACCTACAATGAGCAGTTCTTC.

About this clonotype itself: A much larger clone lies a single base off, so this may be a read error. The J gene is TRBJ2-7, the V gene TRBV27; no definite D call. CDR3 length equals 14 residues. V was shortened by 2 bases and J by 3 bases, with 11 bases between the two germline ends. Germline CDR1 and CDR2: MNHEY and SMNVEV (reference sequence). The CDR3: CASSLEAVFYEQYF. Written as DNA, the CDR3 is TGTGCCAGCAGTTTAGAGGCAGTCTTCTACGAGCAGTACTTC.

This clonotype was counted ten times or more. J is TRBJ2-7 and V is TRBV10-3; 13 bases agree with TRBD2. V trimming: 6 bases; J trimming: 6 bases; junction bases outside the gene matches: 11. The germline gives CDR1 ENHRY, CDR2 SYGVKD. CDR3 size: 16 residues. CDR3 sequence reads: CAISATSGGANGEQYF. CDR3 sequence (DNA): TGTGCCATCAGCGCTACTAGCGGGGGGGCCAACGGCGAGCAGTACTTC.

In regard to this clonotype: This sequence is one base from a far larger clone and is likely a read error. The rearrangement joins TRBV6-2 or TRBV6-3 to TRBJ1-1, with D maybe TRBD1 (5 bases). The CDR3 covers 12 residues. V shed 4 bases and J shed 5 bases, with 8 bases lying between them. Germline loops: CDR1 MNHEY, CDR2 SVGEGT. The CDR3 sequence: CASSWGCTEAFF. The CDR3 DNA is TGTGCCAGCAGTTGGGGGTGTACTGAAGCTTTCTTT.

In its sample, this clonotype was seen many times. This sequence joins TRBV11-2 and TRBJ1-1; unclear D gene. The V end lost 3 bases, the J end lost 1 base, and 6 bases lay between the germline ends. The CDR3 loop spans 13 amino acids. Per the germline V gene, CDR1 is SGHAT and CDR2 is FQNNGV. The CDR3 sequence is CASSFSANTEAFF. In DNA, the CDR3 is TGTGCCAGCAGCTTCTCAGCGAACACTGAAGCTTTCTTT.

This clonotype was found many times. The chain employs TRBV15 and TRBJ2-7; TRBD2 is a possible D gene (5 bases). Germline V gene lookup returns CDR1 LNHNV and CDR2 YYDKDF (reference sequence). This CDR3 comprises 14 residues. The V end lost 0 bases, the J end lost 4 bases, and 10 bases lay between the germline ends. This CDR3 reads CATSRDRGPYEQYF. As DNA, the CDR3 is TGTGCCACCAGCAGAGACCGGGGTCCGTACGAGCAGTACTTC.

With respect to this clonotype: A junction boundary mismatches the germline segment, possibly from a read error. The CDR3 coding sequence is TGTGCCGCACCCAGGGAAGATGACAAAAACATTAAGTACTTC. Residues: CAAPREDDKNIKYF. This chain links TRBV7-9 with TRBJ2-4; TRBD1 is a possible D gene (5 bases). The CDR3 is 14 amino acids. Germline-derived CDR1 and CDR2 are SEHNR and FQNEAQ (reference sequence).

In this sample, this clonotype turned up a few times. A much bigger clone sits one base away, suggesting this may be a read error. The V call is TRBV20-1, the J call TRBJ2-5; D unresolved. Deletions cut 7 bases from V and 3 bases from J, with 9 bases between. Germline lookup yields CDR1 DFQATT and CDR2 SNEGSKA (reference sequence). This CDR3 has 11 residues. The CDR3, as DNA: TGCAGTGTTCTCCGCAAAGAGACCCAGTACTTC. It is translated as CSVLRKETQYF.

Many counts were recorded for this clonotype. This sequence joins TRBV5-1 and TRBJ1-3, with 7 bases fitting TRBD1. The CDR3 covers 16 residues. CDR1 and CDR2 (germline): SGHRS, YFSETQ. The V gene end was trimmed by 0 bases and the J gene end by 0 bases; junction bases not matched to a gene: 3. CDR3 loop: CASSLDRQGSGNTIYF. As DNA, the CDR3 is TGCGCCAGCAGCTTGGACCGACAGGGCTCTGGAAACACCATATATTTT.

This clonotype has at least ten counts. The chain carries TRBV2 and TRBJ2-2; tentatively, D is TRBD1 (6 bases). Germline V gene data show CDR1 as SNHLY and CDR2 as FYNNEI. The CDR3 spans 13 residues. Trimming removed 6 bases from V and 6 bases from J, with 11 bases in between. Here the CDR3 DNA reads TGTGCCAGCAGGGGGACATTTCCCGGGGAGCTGTTTTTT. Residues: CASRGTFPGELFF.

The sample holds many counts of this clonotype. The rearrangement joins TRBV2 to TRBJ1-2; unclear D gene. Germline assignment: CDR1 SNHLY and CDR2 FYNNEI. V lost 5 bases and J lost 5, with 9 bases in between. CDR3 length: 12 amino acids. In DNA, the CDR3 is TGTGCCAGCAGTACTCAAGAGTATGGCTACACCTTC. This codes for CASSTQEYGYTF.

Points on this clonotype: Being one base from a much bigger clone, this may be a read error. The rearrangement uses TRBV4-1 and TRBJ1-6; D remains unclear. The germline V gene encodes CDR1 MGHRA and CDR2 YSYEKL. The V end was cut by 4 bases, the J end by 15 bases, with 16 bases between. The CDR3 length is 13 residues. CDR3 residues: CASSPMGWAILHF. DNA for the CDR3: TGCGCCAGCAGCCCAATGGGATGGGCCATCCTCCACTTT.